Below are 8 T cell receptor beta chains sequenced from a single sample in a study of OX40 agonist ivuxolimab in advanced cancers. Clones were read by immunoSEQ multiplex PCR, and TCRdb kept only the in-frame ones, dropping some. The sample lists about 75,000 clones, approximately 86% occurring once. Sequencing used CD4+ or CD8+ T cells sorted from blood, obtained in a trial of the OX40 agonist ivuxolimab. The source is an adult with an advanced solid tumor such as melanoma, head and neck, liver or kidney cancer.

The chain couples TRBV6-1 to TRBJ1-1; the D gene is possibly TRBD1 (5 bases). The length of the CDR3 is 13 residues. V dropped 8 bases and J dropped 1 base, with 11 bases sitting between them. Germline CDR1 MNHNS, CDR2 SASEGT. CDR3 bases: TGTGCCAGCGGTCGACAGAAGAACACTGAAGCTTTCTTT. Residues: CASGRQKNTEAFF.

V and J are TRBV12-5 and TRBJ2-1; 10 bases agree with TRBD2. This CDR3 comprises 14 residues. Germline V gives CDR1 LGHNT, CDR2 FRNRAP. J was trimmed by 7 bases and V by 6 bases; bases with no gene match: 6. CDR3 loop: CASGWGTSVNEQFF. The CDR3 DNA reads as TGTGCTAGTGGCTGGGGGACTAGCGTAAATGAGCAGTTCTTC.

The chain recombines TRBV12-5 with TRBJ2-7; D call uncertain. Germline V gene lookup returns CDR1 LGHNT and CDR2 FRNRAP. The CDR3 sequence is 13 residues long. V lost 1 base to trimming and J lost 2 bases, with 6 bases between them. The CDR3 nucleotides are TGTGCTAGTGGTTTGGGACCGCCCTACGAGCAGTACTTC. Translated: CASGLGPPYEQYF.

The CDR3 spells CASSEAGTPYSNQPQHF. As DNA, the CDR3 is TGTGCCAGCAGTGAAGCCGGGACGCCTTATAGCAATCAGCCCCAGCATTTT. The chain combines TRBV6-1 with TRBJ1-5; a possible D gene is TRBD1 (5 bases). Germline V gives CDR1 MNHNS, CDR2 SASEGT. CDR3 length: 17 amino acids. Trimming removed 0 bases from V and 0 bases from J, with 12 bases in between.

The CDR3 loop reads CASSGGVYEQYF. CDR3 DNA sequence: TGTGCCAGCAGCGGAGGGGTCTACGAGCAGTACTTC. The chain combines TRBV5-4 with TRBJ2-7, with D maybe TRBD2 (6 bases). This CDR3 spans 12 amino acids. The germline V and J ends were trimmed by 4 bases and 3 bases, with 8 bases remaining between them. From germline, CDR1 is SGHNT and CDR2 YYREEE (reference sequence).

This chain links TRBV19 with TRBJ1-5; 8 nucleotides match TRBD1. The V and J ends lost 2 bases and 0 bases, in that order; junction bases with no gene match: 3. This CDR3 comprises 16 residues. CDR1 and CDR2 from the germline V gene are LNHDA and SQIVND (reference sequence). The DNA of the CDR3 is TGTGCCAGTAGTATAACCGGGACAGGTAGCAATCAGCCCCAGCATTTT. It is translated as CASSITGTGSNQPQHF.

This sequence joins TRBV28 and TRBJ1-2, with a tentative D call TRBD1 (6 bases). V lost 2 bases to trimming and J lost 0 bases, with 13 bases between them. The CDR3 loop spans 16 amino acids. Germline CDR1 MDHEN, CDR2 SYDVKM. The CDR3, as DNA: TGTGCCAGCAGTTTAGAGGGGGAGGGTCCTAACTATGGCTACACCTTC. Translated, it gives CASSLEGEGPNYGYTF.

The rearrangement joins TRBV5-1 to TRBJ1-3; no clear D gene. Germline V gene sequence: CDR1 SGHRS, CDR2 YFSETQ. This CDR3 is built from 14 residues. The V end lost 4 bases, the J end lost 8 bases, and 16 bases lay between the germline ends. Here the CDR3 reads CASSPGIFGDTIYF. Written as DNA, the CDR3 is TGCGCCAGCAGCCCTGGCATCTTTGGGGACACCATATATTTT.